This TCR beta chain was identified during a study of beta chain features in type 1 diabetes. This CDR3 is 16 amino acids long. Trimming took off 5 bases at V and 1 base at J, with 18 bases between the two ends. Per germline, CDR1 SGHTA and CDR2 FQGNSA. What was sequenced were expressed TCRB transcripts, since all of the isolated RNA had been reverse transcribed. The assay was immunoSEQ multiplex PCR, and TCRdb's table has in-frame clones only and misses some. The repertoire consists of about 180,000 clones, with about 12% occurring once and the leading ten covering roughly 0.6%. The gene calls are TRBV7-2 and TRBJ2-7; maybe TRBD1 (6 bases). This clonotype was sampled from a woman aged 18-30 years in good health. Material for sequencing was central memory CD4+ T cells from blood. Written as DNA, the CDR3 is TGTGCCAGCAGCCCGACCCCAGGGGTGAGGTCCTACGAGCAGTACTTC. Amino acids: CASSPTPGVRSYEQYF.